This TCR beta chain appears in the sequencing data of a study of OX40 agonist ivuxolimab in advanced cancers. At the level of the study: An anti-OX40 (CD134) antibody with agonistic activity, ivuxolimab, was administered to patients.

The study, taken as a whole, reports: Low normalized T-cell clonal expansion was also seen in some nonresponders.

The CDR3 loop spans 15 amino acids. From germline, CDR1 is PRHDT and CDR2 FYEKMQ (reference sequence). Trimming shortened V by 4 bases and J by 2 bases, and 11 bases separated the two germline ends. About this clone: The antigen remains unidentified.

Assay used: immunoSEQ multiplex PCR; TCRdb lists only in-frame clones, some missing. The repertoire holds approximately 70,000 clones, with around 83% as singletons. On cycle 4 day 1 and cycle 7 day 1, as well as at baseline, blood was sampled. The clonotype originates from an adult with an advanced solid tumor such as melanoma, head and neck, liver or kidney cancer. Sequencing used CD4+ or CD8+ T cells sorted from blood, obtained in a trial of the OX40 agonist ivuxolimab. The chain uses TRBV13 and TRBJ1-4, with TRBD1 as a possible D gene (5 bases). For the CDR3, the DNA is TGTGCCAGCAGCTCCAGACAGTTCACTAATGAAAAACTGTTTTTT. Residues: CASSSRQFTNEKLFF.